This entry lists 4 T cell receptor beta chains sequenced from one sample in a study of blood T cell repertoires in COVID-19. The repertoire was sequenced with immunoSEQ multiplex PCR; TCRdb's copy has only in-frame clones and lacks some. This repertoire shows roughly 110,000 clones, approximately 80% found once; its top ten account for roughly 13%. Sequencing used peripheral blood. Receptors originate from a woman aged 55-70 years with acute or convalescent COVID-19.

This rearrangement joins TRBV15 to TRBJ1-1; perhaps TRBD1 as D (5 bases). In germline, CDR1 is LNHNV, CDR2 YYDKDF (reference sequence). This CDR3 has 19 residues. Trimming removed 1 base from V and 1 base from J, with 22 bases in between. The CDR3 sequence is CATSRAGDLGSIRNTEAFF. The CDR3, as DNA: TGTGCCACCAGCAGAGCGGGGGACCTAGGCAGTATAAGGAACACTGAAGCTTTCTTT.

The chain recombines TRBV5-6 with TRBJ2-2; TRBD2 matches 9 bases. From germline, CDR1 is SGHDT and CDR2 YYEEEE. With V trimmed by 1 base and J by 2 bases, 9 bases remained unmatched. The CDR3 is 18 residues long. The CDR3 region is CASSLIAGDLLNTGELFF. CDR3 coding DNA: TGTGCCAGCAGCTTGATAGCGGGAGACCTCTTAAACACCGGGGAGCTGTTTTTT. Drawing the rest from reference TRBV5-6 and TRBJ2-2, the complete variable domain is DAGVTQSPTHLIKTRGQQVTLRCSPKSGHDTVSWYQQALGQGPQFIFQYYEEEERQRGNFPDRFSGHQFPNYSSELNVNALLLGDSALYLCASSLIAGDLLNTGELFFGEGSRLTVL.

The chain couples TRBV7-6 to TRBJ2-2; TRBD2 matches 11 bases. V dropped 1 base and J dropped 2; count of bases not matched to a gene: 3. Germline CDR1 and CDR2: SGHVS and FNYEAQ. The CDR3 runs 17 residues. The DNA of the CDR3 is TGTGCCAGCAGCTTAGGGGGACTAGCGGTAAACACCGGGGAGCTGTTTTTT. Its protein is CASSLGGLAVNTGELFF.

J is TRBJ1-4 and V is TRBV12-3 or TRBV12-4; possibly TRBD1 for D (6 bases). The CDR3 contains 12 residues. Trimming stripped 4 bases from V and 8 bases from J, with 8 bases between. The DNA for the CDR3 is TGTGCCAGCAGTTCAGGGGACGAAAAACTGTTTTTT. Translation: CASSSGDEKLFF.